This T cell receptor (beta chain) derives from a study of long-term antiretroviral therapy in people with HIV. This was the immunoSEQ v3.0 assay at survey level. Clones were sequenced by immunoSEQ multiplex PCR, and TCRdb holds only the in-frame ones, with some missing. Of about 21,000 clones listed, around 85% are singletons. Per the germline V gene, CDR1 is SGHAT and CDR2 is FQNNGV. The CDR3 length is 14 residues. V shed 5 bases, J shed 5 bases, and the junction held 3 bases outside the gene matches. Study-wide points: After ART, diversity increased yet remained lower than transplant donor controls. In the period from about 2004 to 2017, blood was collected, possibly under older ART regimens.

Turning to this clone: As yet, its antigen is unknown.

This specimen consisted of unsorted PBMCs, obtained 0.9 years after starting antiretroviral therapy. The receptor was derived from a man between 18 and 35 years old with HIV. J is TRBJ1-4 and V is TRBV11-2, with 9 bases lining up with TRBD1. CDR3 residues: CASSPGTGNEKLFF. In nucleotides, the CDR3 is TGTGCCAGCAGCCCCGGGACAGGGAATGAAAAACTGTTTTTT.